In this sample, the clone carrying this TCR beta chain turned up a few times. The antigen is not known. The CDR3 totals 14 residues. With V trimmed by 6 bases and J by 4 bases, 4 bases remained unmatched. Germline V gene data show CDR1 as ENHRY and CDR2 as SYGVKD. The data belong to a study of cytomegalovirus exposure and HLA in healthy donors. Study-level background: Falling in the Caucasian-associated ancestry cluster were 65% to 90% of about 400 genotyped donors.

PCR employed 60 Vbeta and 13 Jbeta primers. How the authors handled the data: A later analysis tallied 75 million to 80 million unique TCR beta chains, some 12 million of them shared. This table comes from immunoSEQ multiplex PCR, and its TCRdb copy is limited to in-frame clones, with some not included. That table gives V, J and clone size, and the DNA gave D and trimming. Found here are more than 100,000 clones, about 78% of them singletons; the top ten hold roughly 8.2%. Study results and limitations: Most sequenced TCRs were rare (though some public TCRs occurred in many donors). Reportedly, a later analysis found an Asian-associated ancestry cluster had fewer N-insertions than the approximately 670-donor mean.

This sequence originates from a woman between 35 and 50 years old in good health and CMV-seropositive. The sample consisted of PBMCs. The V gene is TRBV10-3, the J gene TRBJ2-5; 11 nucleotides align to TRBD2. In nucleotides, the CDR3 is TGTGCCATCAGCAAAGGGACTAGCGGAGAGACCCAGTACTTC. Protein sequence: CAISKGTSGETQYF.